This is a list of T cell receptor beta chains from one sample in a study of T cell responses to AZD1222 COVID-19 vaccine. Here immunoSEQ multiplex PCR was the method, and the copy in TCRdb shows in-frame clones only, minus some. The sample has tens of thousands of clones; around 85% are singletons. The input for sequencing was peripheral blood, taken on day 0 of MenACWY control vaccination. The receptors shown here come from an adult in good health. Both conserved end residues are part of each CDR3. A D gene is named only where the DNA matches it firmly. A row's size may be missing; if present it is once, few, many or a size class.

CDR3 length	V gene	J gene	D gene	clone size	CDR3 DNA	CDR3 protein
13	TRBV5-4	TRBJ2-7	NA	NA	TGTGCCAGCAGCTTGGAGCAGTCCTACGAGCAGTACTTC	CASSLEQSYEQYF
15	TRBV30	TRBJ1-2	NA	few	TGTGCCTGGAGTGTAGGAGGGGCAGGTGGCTATGGCTACACCTTC	CAWSVGGAGGYGYTF
17	TRBV29-1	TRBJ2-2	TRBD1	NA	TGCAGCGTCCGACCGGGCGGACAGGGGTATAATTCCGGGGAGCTGTTTTTT	CSVRPGGQGYNSGELFF
15	TRBV7-9	TRBJ2-7	NA	NA	TGTGCCAGCAGTCTAACCGGGGCAGGGGCTCACGAGCAGTACTTC	CASSLTGAGAHEQYF
13	TRBV19	TRBJ2-7	NA	NA	TGTGCCAGTAGTGCACTGGTCGACTACGAGCAGTACTTC	CASSALVDYEQYF
16	TRBV5-1	TRBJ1-6	TRBD1	NA	TGCGCCAGCAGCTCGCGGGGACAGCCTGAGGATTCACCCCTCCACTTT	CASSSRGQPEDSPLHF
13	TRBV19	TRBJ1-2	NA	NA	TGTGCCAGCCAGGTGAATGGGCGTCTTGGCTACACCTTC	CASQVNGRLGYTF
16	TRBV2	TRBJ1-5	NA	NA	TGTGCCAGCAGTCTACAGGGCCCCTCTAGCAATCAGCCCCAGCATTTT	CASSLQGPSSNQPQHF
16	TRBV15	TRBJ2-1	TRBD1	NA	TGTGCCACCAGTCCAGGACAGGGGAGCTCCTACAATGAGCAGTTCTTC	CATSPGQGSSYNEQFF
18	TRBV7-9	TRBJ2-3	TRBD1	NA	TGTGCCAGCAGCTTCTCCCCCCGGGGGACAGGGGTCACAGATACGCAGTATTTT	CASSFSPRGTGVTDTQYF
12	TRBV19	TRBJ1-1	NA	NA	TGTGCCAGTAAAAGGTCAGGGACTGAAGCTTTCTTT	CASKRSGTEAFF
13	TRBV4-3	TRBJ1-1	NA	NA	TGCGCCAGCAGCCAAGAAGTCGAAACTGAAGCTTTCTTT	CASSQEVETEAFF
15	TRBV5-1	TRBJ1-2	NA	NA	TGCGCCAGCAGCTCGGACAGCCCAGCTAACTATGGCTACACCTTC	CASSSDSPANYGYTF
14	TRBV3-1/TRBV3-2	TRBJ1-1	NA	NA	TGTGCCAGCAGCCAAAATCGAAGGGACACTGAAGCTTTCTTT	CASSQNRRDTEAFF
16	TRBV29-1	TRBJ2-1	TRBD2	once	TGCAGCGTTGAAGATCGGCGGGGGTACTCCTACAATGAGCAGTTCTTC	CSVEDRRGYSYNEQFF
12	TRBV2	TRBJ2-7	NA	NA	TGTGCCAGCCTACAGGGTCGTTACGAGCAGTACTTC	CASLQGRYEQYF
16	TRBV4-1	TRBJ1-3	TRBD1	NA	TGCGCCAGCAGCCCTCAACAGGGGTTTGTTGGAAACACCATATATTTT	CASSPQQGFVGNTIYF
14	TRBV27	TRBJ2-4	NA	NA	TGTGCCAGCAAGCCCTCGGGAGCGAAAAACATTCAGTACTTC	CASKPSGAKNIQYF
16	TRBV14	TRBJ2-2	NA	NA	TGTGCCAGCAGCCTCGGACTGATCCCGAACACCGGGGAGCTGTTTTTT	CASSLGLIPNTGELFF
15	TRBV4-1	TRBJ2-1	NA	NA	TGCGCCAGCAGCCAAGACAGACAGAACGGAAATGAGCAGTTCTTC	CASSQDRQNGNEQFF
15	TRBV4-1	TRBJ2-7	NA	NA	TGCGCCAGCAGCCAAGATGTGACGGAGTCCTACGAGCAGTACTTC	CASSQDVTESYEQYF
15	TRBV2	TRBJ2-2	NA	NA	TGTGCCAGCATGGGAGGGGGCGGGAGCTCCGGGGAGCTGTTTTTT	CASMGGGGSSGELFF
14	TRBV30	TRBJ2-5	TRBD2	NA	TGTGCCTGGAGCGCGGGACTAGCACAAGAGACCCAGTACTTC	CAWSAGLAQETQYF
10	TRBV20-1	TRBJ2-4	NA	once	TGCAGTGCTAGCGACAGGAGCCAGTACTTC	CSASDRSQYF
14	TRBV7-9	TRBJ1-2	TRBD1	once	TGTGCCAGCAGCCTCCCGACAGGGTACTATGGCTACACCTTC	CASSLPTGYYGYTF
11	TRBV24-1	TRBJ1-1	NA	NA	TGTGCCACCAGTAGAGGATCTGAAGCTTTCTTT	CATSRGSEAFF
15	TRBV18	TRBJ2-3	NA	NA	TGTGCCAGCTCACCAACAGCACGGTTCACAGATACGCAGTATTTT	CASSPTARFTDTQYF
14	TRBV5-8	TRBJ1-1	NA	NA	TGTGCCAGCAGCTCGGGACGATTTGGAACTGAAGCTTTCTTT	CASSSGRFGTEAFF
16	TRBV11-2	TRBJ2-7	TRBD2	NA	TGTGCCAGCAGCCAAATAACTAGCGGGGCAGCCTACGAGCAGTACTTC	CASSQITSGAAYEQYF
13	TRBV12-3/TRBV12-4	TRBJ1-6	NA	few	TGTGCCAGCAGGCGCCCCGGGGACGGACCCCTCCACTTT	CASRRPGDGPLHF
14	TRBV27	TRBJ2-1	NA	NA	TGTGCCAGCAGTTTAGGAGCAGGAGACAATGAGCAGTTCTTC	CASSLGAGDNEQFF
16	TRBV6-2/TRBV6-3	TRBJ2-1	NA	NA	TGTGCCAGCAGTTACGGGGGGCCCCACTCCTACAATGAGCAGTTCTTC	CASSYGGPHSYNEQFF
11	TRBV7-2	TRBJ1-3	NA	NA	TGTGCCAGCAGCCAAGGAAACACCATATATTTT	CASSQGNTIYF
16	TRBV21-1	TRBJ2-2	NA	few	TGTGCCAGCAGCAACCCTCTTAGCGGGAGTGGCGGGGAGCTGTTTTTT	CASSNPLSGSGGELFF
13	TRBV6-5	TRBJ2-1	TRBD2	NA	TGTGCCAGCAGTTTCGGGACTAGCAATGAGCAGTTCTTC	CASSFGTSNEQFF
15	TRBV11-3	TRBJ2-1	TRBD2	NA	TGTGCCAGCAGCTTGCGGGAGGGGTTGGCGAGTGAGCAGTTCTTC	CASSLREGLASEQFF
14	TRBV11-3	TRBJ2-7	TRBD1	NA	TGTGCCAGCAGCTACGGGACAGGGGCCTACGAGCAGTACTTC	CASSYGTGAYEQYF
16	TRBV9	TRBJ2-1	NA	NA	TGTGCCAGCAGCGTCCAGCCGGGGACATCCTACAATGAGCAGTTCTTC	CASSVQPGTSYNEQFF
15	TRBV19	TRBJ1-3	NA	NA	TGTGCCAGTAGTATCGACAAGAGCTCTGGAAACACCATATATTTT	CASSIDKSSGNTIYF
15	TRBV24-1	TRBJ1-4	NA	NA	TGTGCCACCAGCACCGGGAGGGGAACTAATGAAAAACTGTTTTTT	CATSTGRGTNEKLFF
14	TRBV6-5	TRBJ2-5	NA	NA	TGTGCCAGCAGTTACTCGAGGCAGGTGTCGACCCAGTACTTC	CASSYSRQVSTQYF
14	TRBV11-2	TRBJ1-5	NA	NA	TGTGCCAGCAGCGCACAGGGACTAAGGCAGCCCCAGCATTTT	CASSAQGLRQPQHF
16	TRBV27	TRBJ1-6	NA	NA	TGTGCCAGCACCAACCTCGGGGTGGGGGTTTGGTCACCCCTCCACTTT	CASTNLGVGVWSPLHF
15	TRBV24-1	TRBJ1-2	TRBD1	NA	TGTGCCACCAGTGACGAAGGGACAGAGATCTATGGCTACACCTTC	CATSDEGTEIYGYTF
13	TRBV28	TRBJ1-3	NA	NA	TGTGCCAGCAGTTTGGCGGCGGGAAACACCATATATTTT	CASSLAAGNTIYF
14	TRBV2	TRBJ1-1	TRBD1	NA	TGTGCCAGCAGACCATGGACAGGGGACACTGAAGCTTTCTTT	CASRPWTGDTEAFF
16	TRBV18	TRBJ2-2	TRBD2	once	TGTGCCAGCTCACCATCTAGCGGGTTTAACACCGGGGAGCTGTTTTTT	CASSPSSGFNTGELFF
14	TRBV19	TRBJ1-6	NA	NA	TGTGCCAGTAGTCAGCGGGGCTATAATTCACCCCTCCACTTT	CASSQRGYNSPLHF
15	TRBV5-6	TRBJ1-3	TRBD1	NA	TGTGCCAGCAGCTCGCTCCGACAGGGTGGAAACACCATATATTTT	CASSSLRQGGNTIYF
13	TRBV19	TRBJ1-5	NA	NA	TGTGCCAGTAACCCCCTCGGGGCTGGGCCCCAGCATTTT	CASNPLGAGPQHF
13	TRBV29-1	TRBJ2-7	NA	NA	TGCAGCGTTGACGGAGGCGGGCGCTACGAGCAGTACTTC	CSVDGGGRYEQYF
15	TRBV5-1	TRBJ2-2	TRBD1	NA	TGCGCCAGCAGTTTGAGGACAGGGAACACCGGGGAGCTGTTTTTT	CASSLRTGNTGELFF
12	TRBV27	TRBJ2-3	NA	NA	TGTGCCAGCAGTTTGGGGACGGATACGCAGTATTTT	CASSLGTDTQYF
15	TRBV25-1	TRBJ1-1	TRBD1	NA	TGTGCCAGCAGCTCGACAGGGGGCTTGGCCACTGAAGCTTTCTTT	CASSSTGGLATEAFF
16	TRBV15	TRBJ2-7	TRBD2	NA	TGTGCCACCAGCATTCCCAGCGGGAGGGTCGGCTACGAGCAGTACTTC	CATSIPSGRVGYEQYF
13	TRBV19	TRBJ1-2	NA	NA	TGTGCCAGTAGTCCCAGGGTCGAGTATGGCTACACCTTC	CASSPRVEYGYTF